The next 30 T cell receptor beta chains were all read from a single sample in a study of T cells in Graves' hyperthyroidism and ophthalmopathy. Researchers took RNA transcripts and amplified the TCR beta CDR3 regions from them. In the first-round RT-PCR of the TCR CDR3, the HTBI primer set was used. TCRdb reprocessed the multiplex PCR reads via MiXCR and lists one record per CDR3 protein. The table shows fewer than 800,000 distinct CDR3 sequences, with about a sixth occurring only once. The sequenced sample was blood. The receptors were gathered from a man aged 18-30 years with Graves' hyperthyroidism.

The chain carries TRBV4-1 and TRBJ2-7, with 10 bases that match TRBD2. V lost 1 base and J lost 3; bases outside the gene matches: 9. The length of the CDR3 is 17 residues. The germline CDR1 and CDR2 sequences are MGHRA and YSYEKL. The CDR3: CASSQALRTSGFYEQYF. The CDR3 region has the DNA TGCGCCAGCAGCCAAGCCCTTAGGACTAGCGGCTTCTACGAGCAGTACTTC.

The J gene is TRBJ2-5, the V gene TRBV4-2; TRBD1 matches 8 bases. CDR3 length: 16 amino acids. The V gene's germline CDR1 is LGHNA and CDR2 YNFKEQ. Unmatched junction bases numbered 12, after V lost 4 bases and J lost 5 bases. CDR3 residues: CASSPGQGSEEETQYF. The CDR3 DNA reads as TGTGCCAGCAGCCCCGGACAGGGCTCAGAGGAGGAGACCCAGTACTTC.

This clonotype has just a few counts. The chain employs TRBV29-1 and TRBJ2-1; 7 bases map to TRBD2. Germline V gives CDR1 SQVTM, CDR2 ANQGSEA. V shed 0 bases, J shed 5 bases, and the junction held 7 bases outside the gene matches. The CDR3 length is 15 residues. CDR3 coding DNA: TGCAGCGTTGAAGATCCTTTTCGGGGGGACAATGAGCAGTTCTTC. Its protein is CSVEDPFRGDNEQFF.

The V call is TRBV20-1, the J call TRBJ1-2; no definite D call. Trimming removed 0 bases at V and 4 bases at J, with 9 bases between. Germline V gene lookup returns CDR1 DFQATT and CDR2 SNEGSKA (reference sequence). The CDR3 covers 13 residues. Here the CDR3 reads CSARDPDLYGYTF. CDR3 DNA: TGCAGTGCTAGAGATCCGGACCTCTATGGCTACACCTTC.

The sample holds many counts of this clonotype. In DNA, the CDR3 is TGCAGTGCTAGGTCTCGCCTCAGGGGCGCGAACACTGAAGCTTTCTTT. Translated, it gives CSARSRLRGANTEAFF. The chain carries TRBV20-1 and TRBJ1-1; perhaps TRBD1 as D (6 bases). Germline CDR1 is DFQATT and CDR2 is SNEGSKA (reference sequence). The V gene lost 3 bases and the J gene lost 1 base, with 18 bases spanning the gap. The CDR3 covers 16 residues.

This clonotype was observed a handful of times. Given a much more abundant clone one base away, this may be a read error. The chain links TRBV7-3 to TRBJ1-1; D is undetermined. The CDR3 runs to 13 residues. Germline-derived CDR1 and CDR2 are SGHTA and FQGTGA. As DNA, the CDR3 is TGTGCCAGCAGCTTAGAATTGAACACTGAAACTTTCTTT. Its translation: CASSLELNTETFF.

The chain is built from TRBV19 and TRBJ1-2, with TRBD1 as a possible D gene (5 bases). There are 14 residues in the CDR3. Trimming shortened V by 5 bases and J by 8 bases, and 18 bases separated the two germline ends. In germline, CDR1 is LNHDA, CDR2 SQIVND (reference sequence). CDR3 residues: CASSSPGRWGGYTF. The CDR3 nucleotides are TGTGCCAGTAGTTCGCCGGGACGGTGGGGAGGCTACACCTTC. The complete variable domain, with remaining parts taken from reference TRBV19 and TRBJ1-2, reads DGGITQSPKYLFRKEGQNVTLSCEQNLNHDAMYWYRQDPGQGLRLIYYSQIVNDFQKGDIAEGYSVSREKKESFPLTVTSAQKNPTAFYLCASSSPGRWGGYTFGSGTRLTVV.

This clonotype was observed at least ten times. V is TRBV18 and J is TRBJ2-3; D remains unclear. Germline assignment: CDR1 KGHSH and CDR2 LQKENI. The CDR3 runs to 12 residues. Deletions cut 0 bases from V and 9 bases from J, with 7 bases between. The CDR3 loop is CASSPPTSTQYF. The DNA of the CDR3 is TGTGCCAGCTCACCACCGACTTCCACGCAGTATTTT.

As concerns this clonotype: A read error may explain this, as a much larger clone is one base away. The genes are TRBV20-1 and TRBJ2-3, with 13 bases aligning to TRBD2. CDR1 and CDR2 (germline): DFQATT, SNEGSKA (reference sequence). The V and J ends lost 0 bases and 7 bases, in that order; junction bases with no gene match: 7. CDR3 length: 16 residues. The CDR3 DNA follows: TGCAGTGCTAGAGACCCGGGACTAGCGGGACCAAATACGCAGTATTTT. Translation: CSARDPGLAGPNTQYF.

The chain couples TRBV7-3 to TRBJ2-3; no reliable D call. The V and J ends lost 1 base and 5 bases respectively, with 7 bases between them. The CDR3 covers 13 residues. Per the germline V gene, CDR1 is SGHTA and CDR2 is FQGTGA. CDR3 residues: CASSLIVEDTQYF. CDR3 DNA: TGTGCCAGCAGCTTAATAGTGGAAGATACGCAGTATTTT. Full variable domain (outside the CDR3, taken from reference TRBV7-3 and TRBJ2-3): GAGVSQTPSNKVTEKGKYVELRCDPISGHTALYWYRQSLGQGPEFLIYFQGTGAADDSGLPNDRFFAVRPEGSVSTLKIQRTERGDSAVYLCASSLIVEDTQYFGPGTRLTVL.

This clonotype was observed a few times. The genes are TRBV18 and TRBJ1-4; TRBD1 matches 7 bases. Germline assignment: CDR1 KGHSH and CDR2 LQKENI. The CDR3 contains 18 residues. The V and J ends lost 6 bases and 0 bases, in that order; junction bases with no gene match: 13. This chain's CDR3 is CASSARDSAIATNEKLFF. The DNA for the CDR3 is TGTGCCAGCTCGGCCCGGGACAGCGCTATTGCAACTAATGAAAAACTGTTTTTT.

There are a few counts of this clonotype. The DNA of the CDR3 is TGTGCCAGCAGGTTGGGACTAGCGGACACCGGGGAGCTGTTTTTT. Translating it yields CASRLGLADTGELFF. This sequence joins TRBV6-2 or TRBV6-3 and TRBJ2-2, with 11 bases matching TRBD2. The CDR3 spans 15 residues. V lost 6 bases, J lost 3 bases, and 3 bases stayed unmatched. Germline V lookup: CDR1 MNHEY, CDR2 SVGEGT.

This clonotype turned up a few times. This sequence joins TRBV28 and TRBJ1-1; possible D gene TRBD1, 5 bases. V was cut by 5 bases and J by 0 bases, with 13 bases left in between. Germline assignment: CDR1 MDHEN and CDR2 SYDVKM. This CDR3 region has 15 residues. The CDR3 DNA reads as TGTGCCAGCAGTCGTCGGGGGGATCTGAACACTGAAGCTTTCTTT. Residues: CASSRRGDLNTEAFF.

The sample holds many counts of this clonotype. The V and J genes are TRBV28 and TRBJ2-1; the D is unclear. CDR1 and CDR2 from the germline V gene are MDHEN and SYDVKM. The V and J ends lost 1 base and 4 bases respectively, with 8 bases between them. CDR3 length equals 14 residues. The CDR3 sequence is CASSLFGLYNEQFF. As DNA, the CDR3 is TGTGCCAGCAGTTTATTTGGCTTGTACAATGAGCAGTTCTTC.

Many counts were recorded for this clonotype. This CDR3 is CASSEGQGVNQPQHF. DNA of the CDR3: TGTGCCAGCAGCGAAGGACAGGGGGTCAATCAGCCCCAGCATTTT. The V call is TRBV11-2, the J call TRBJ1-5, with TRBD1 identical over 10 bases. V lost 5 bases and J lost 3; bases outside the gene matches: 4. This CDR3 contains 15 residues. Germline V gives CDR1 SGHAT, CDR2 FQNNGV.

The chain links TRBV5-5 to TRBJ1-1; D possibly corresponds to TRBD1 (6 bases). CDR3 length equals 16 residues. The germline gives CDR1 SGHKS, CDR2 YYEKEE (reference sequence). The V end was cut by 0 bases, the J end by 2 bases, with 14 bases between. The chain's CDR3 is CASSLGAGGANTEAFF. For the CDR3, the DNA is TGTGCCAGCAGCTTGGGCGCGGGGGGCGCAAACACTGAAGCTTTCTTT.

This clonotype was seen repeatedly, ten times or more. The gene calls are TRBV6-1 and TRBJ1-2; D is possibly TRBD1 (5 bases). This CDR3 contains 15 residues. Germline V CDR1 and CDR2: MNHNS, SASEGT. The V end was cut by 5 bases, the J end by 1 base, with 14 bases between. The CDR3 is CASSFRLGVNYGYTF. CDR3 nucleotide sequence: TGTGCCAGCAGTTTCCGACTGGGGGTTAACTATGGCTACACCTTC.

This clonotype was seen a handful of times. DNA of the CDR3: TGTGCCAGCAGCGGCCAGTACGGGGCCAACGTCCTGACTTTC. It translates to CASSGQYGANVLTF. V is TRBV28 and J is TRBJ2-6; no definite D call. Trimming removed 6 bases at V and 4 bases at J, with 10 bases between. The CDR3 extends over 14 amino acids. Germline V CDR1 and CDR2: MDHEN, SYDVKM. The variable domain in full, with the rest retrieved from reference TRBV28 and TRBJ2-6, is DVKVTQSSRYLVKRTGEKVFLECVQDMDHENMFWYRQDPGLGLRLIYFSYDVKMKEKGDIPEGYSVSREKKERFSLILESASTNQTSMYLCASSGQYGANVLTFGAGSRLTVL.

There are many counts of this clonotype. This chain connects TRBV18 to TRBJ2-7; weak D call: TRBD1 (5 bases). The CDR3 is 15 amino acids. Trimming shortened V by 2 bases and J by 5 bases, and 16 bases separated the two germline ends. Germline V gives CDR1 KGHSH, CDR2 LQKENI. CDR3 region: CASSPWAGKNDEQYF. In nucleotides, the CDR3 is TGTGCCAGCTCACCATGGGCAGGGAAAAATGACGAGCAGTACTTC.

The table lists this clonotype with many counts. The chain employs TRBV6-2 or TRBV6-3 and TRBJ2-7; 8 positions match TRBD1. The CDR3 spans 16 residues. With V trimmed by 5 bases and J by 2 bases, 11 bases remained unmatched. Germline V gives CDR1 MNHEY, CDR2 SVGEGT. In nucleotides, the CDR3 is TGTGCCAGCAGTACCCCCCGACAGGGGAAAACCTACGAGCAGTACTTC. Its translation is CASSTPRQGKTYEQYF.

This chain joins TRBV19 and TRBJ2-3; 9 bases map to TRBD1. V trimming: 5 bases; J trimming: 2 bases; junction bases outside the gene matches: 8. The germline gives CDR1 LNHDA, CDR2 SQIVND (reference sequence). CDR3 size: 16 residues. This CDR3 reads CASSVRGTGITDTQYF. The CDR3 bases are TGTGCCAGTAGTGTTCGGGGGACAGGGATCACAGATACGCAGTATTTT.

This clonotype was seen at least ten times. The CDR3 sequence is CASSSPGGSTDTQYF. CDR3 sequence (DNA): TGTGCCAGCAGTTCTCCTGGGGGATCCACAGATACGCAGTATTTT. The rearrangement joins TRBV28 to TRBJ2-3; perhaps D is TRBD1 or TRBD2 (5 bases each). Germline V lookup: CDR1 MDHEN, CDR2 SYDVKM. The V gene lost 4 bases and the J gene lost 2 bases, with 13 bases spanning the gap. The CDR3 contains 15 residues.

This clonotype was counted many times. The chain uses TRBV2 and TRBJ1-2; a possible D gene is TRBD1 (5 bases). The CDR3 contains 15 residues. V dropped 2 bases and J dropped 1 base, with 11 bases sitting between them. The germline gives CDR1 SNHLY, CDR2 FYNNEI. The CDR3 loop is CASSELGQGNYGYTF. For the CDR3, the DNA is TGTGCCAGCAGTGAATTAGGTCAGGGTAACTATGGCTACACCTTC. Full variable domain (outside the CDR3, taken from reference TRBV2 and TRBJ1-2): EPEVTQTPSHQVTQMGQEVILRCVPISNHLYFYWYRQILGQKVEFLVSFYNNEISEKSEIFDDQFSVERPDGSNFTLKIRSTKLEDSAMYFCASSELGQGNYGYTFGSGTRLTVV.

This clonotype was recorded at least ten times. CDR3 in amino acids: CASSYRDGYTF. CDR3 in DNA: TGTGCCAGCAGCTACAGGGATGGCTACACCTTC. V usage is TRBV6-2 or TRBV6-3 and J usage is TRBJ1-2; possibly TRBD1 for D (6 bases). Trimming left V 6 bases short and J 6 bases short, with 8 bases between. The CDR3 has 11 residues. The V gene's germline CDR1 is MNHEY and CDR2 SVGEGT.

The chain has TRBV7-2 and TRBJ1-6, with TRBD1 matching 7 bases. This CDR3 region has 14 residues. Germline loops: CDR1 SGHTA, CDR2 FQGNSA. The V segment lost 4 bases and the J segment 10 bases; nucleotides outside the gene matches: 7. The DNA for the CDR3 is TGTGCCAGCAGCTACAGACAGGGCGGATCACCCCTCCACTTT. Protein: CASSYRQGGSPLHF.

This clonotype has just a few counts. This chain connects TRBV13 to TRBJ2-5; 8 bases line up with TRBD1. Germline-derived CDR1 and CDR2 are PRHDT and FYEKMQ (reference sequence). This CDR3 has 15 amino acids. The V segment lost 4 bases and the J segment 5 bases; nucleotides outside the gene matches: 9. In DNA form, the CDR3 reads TGTGCCAGCAGCTCCCGGACAGGGATAGGGGAGACCCAGTACTTC. It is translated as CASSSRTGIGETQYF.

This clonotype was observed many times. V and J are TRBV7-9 and TRBJ2-5, with unresolved D. Trimming took 1 base from V and 0 from J, leaving 12 bases between them. Germline values: CDR1 SEHNR, CDR2 FQNEAQ (reference sequence). CDR3 length: 16 residues. The CDR3 spells CASSLGLTVYQETQYF. DNA of the CDR3: TGTGCCAGCAGCTTAGGGCTGACGGTTTACCAAGAGACCCAGTACTTC. Filled out from reference TRBV7-9 and TRBJ2-5, the complete variable domain reads DTGVSQNPRHKITKRGQNVTFRCDPISEHNRLYWYRQTLGQGPEFLTYFQNEAQLEKSRLLSDRFSAERPKGSFSTLEIQRTEQGDSAMYLCASSLGLTVYQETQYFGPGTRLLVL.

This clonotype was recorded once. J is TRBJ2-7 and V is TRBV4-2, with TRBD1 matching over 10 bases. The CDR3 has 17 residues. Germline CDR1 LGHNA, CDR2 YNFKEQ. V shed 4 bases, J shed 4 bases, and the junction held 13 bases outside the gene matches. The DNA for the CDR3 is TGTGCCAGCAGCCTTCACGGGACAGGGGCAACCGATTACGAGCAGTACTTC. It is translated as CASSLHGTGATDYEQYF.

The chain links TRBV27 to TRBJ1-5; perhaps TRBD1 as D (5 bases). Germline loops: CDR1 MNHEY, CDR2 SMNVEV (reference sequence). The CDR3 has 15 residues. Trimming took 5 bases from V and 2 from J, leaving 13 bases between them. The CDR3 spells CASSTGPRGNQPQHF. CDR3 nucleotides: TGTGCCAGCAGTACGGGACCCAGGGGCAATCAGCCCCAGCATTTT.

J is TRBJ1-3 and V is TRBV12-3 or TRBV12-4; a possible D gene is TRBD1 (6 bases). V was pared by 0 bases and J by 4 bases, with 10 bases between. This CDR3 contains 15 residues. The CDR3 DNA follows: TGTGCCAGCAGTTTAGCCGGACAGAGCGGAAACACCATATATTTT. This encodes CASSLAGQSGNTIYF.